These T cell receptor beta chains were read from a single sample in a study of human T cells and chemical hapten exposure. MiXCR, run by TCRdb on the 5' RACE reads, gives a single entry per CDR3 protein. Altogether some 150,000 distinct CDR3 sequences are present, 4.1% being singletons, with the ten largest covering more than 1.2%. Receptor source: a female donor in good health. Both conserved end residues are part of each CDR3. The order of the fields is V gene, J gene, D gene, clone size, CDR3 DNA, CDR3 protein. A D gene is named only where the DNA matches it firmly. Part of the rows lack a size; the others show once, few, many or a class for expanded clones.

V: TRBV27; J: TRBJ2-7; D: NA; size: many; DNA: TGTGCCAGCGGATCGTACTGGAAGCAGTACTTC; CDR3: CASGSYWKQYF
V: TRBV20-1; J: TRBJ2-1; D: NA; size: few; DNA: TGCAGTGCTAGAGATATGAGGAATGAGCAGTTCTTC; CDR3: CSARDMRNEQFF
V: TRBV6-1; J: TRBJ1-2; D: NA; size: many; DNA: TGTGCCAGCAGTGAAACCTCACAAGGACTCTACACCTTC; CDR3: CASSETSQGLYTF
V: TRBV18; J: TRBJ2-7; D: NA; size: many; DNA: TGTGCCAGCTCACCCGACTCACCACTCGCCTACGAGCAGTACTTC; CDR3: CASSPDSPLAYEQYF
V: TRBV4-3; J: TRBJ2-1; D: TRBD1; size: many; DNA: TGCGCCAGCAGCCGGGAGACAGGGGATGAGCAGTTCTTC; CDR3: CASSRETGDEQFF
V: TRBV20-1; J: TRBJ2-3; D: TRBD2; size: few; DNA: TGCAGTGCCGGGCGGTTGGAGCGGGGGACAGATACGCAGTATTTT; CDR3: CSAGRLERGTDTQYF
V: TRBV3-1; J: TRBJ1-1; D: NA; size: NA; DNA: TGTGCCAGCAGCCAAGATTTGGTCTTCTTGGGGGACATGAACACTGAAGCTTTCTTT; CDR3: CASSQDLVFLGDMNTEAFF
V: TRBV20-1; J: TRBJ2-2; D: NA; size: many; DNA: TGCAGTGCTACGGGGGGCCAGGTCACCGGGGAGCTGTTTTTT; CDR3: CSATGGQVTGELFF
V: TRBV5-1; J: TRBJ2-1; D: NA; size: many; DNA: TGCGCCAGCAGCTCCACCCAACCGGGGGGCGAAGAGCAGTTCTTC; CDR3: CASSSTQPGGEEQFF
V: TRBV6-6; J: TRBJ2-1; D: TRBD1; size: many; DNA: TGTGCCAGCAGTTCCCGGACAGGGTACAATGAGCAGTTCTTC; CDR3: CASSSRTGYNEQFF
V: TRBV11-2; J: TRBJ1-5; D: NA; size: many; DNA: TGTGCCAGCAGCCGACGGTCCAATCAGCCCCAGCATTTT; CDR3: CASSRRSNQPQHF
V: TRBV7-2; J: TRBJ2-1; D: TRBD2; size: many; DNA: TGTGCCAGCAGCCGCCCTGGGGGACTAGCGGGGCGGACCTACTCCTACAATGAGCAGTTCTTC; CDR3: CASSRPGGLAGRTYSYNEQFF
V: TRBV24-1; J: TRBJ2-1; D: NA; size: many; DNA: TGTGCCACCAGTGGATGGTCCTCCTACAATGAGCAGTTCTTC; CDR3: CATSGWSSYNEQFF
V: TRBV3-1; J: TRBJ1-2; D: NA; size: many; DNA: TGTGCCAGCAGCCAAGCTCTCAGGGCGGCCTACACCTTC; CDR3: CASSQALRAAYTF
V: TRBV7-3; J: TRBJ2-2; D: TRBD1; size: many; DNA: TGTGCCAGCAGCCGGGACAGGGGCCCCACCGGGGAGCTGTTTTTT; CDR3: CASSRDRGPTGELFF
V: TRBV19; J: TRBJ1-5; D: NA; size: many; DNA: TGTGCCAGTACCCGCGAACAGGGAGGTAGCAATCAGCCCCAGCATTTT; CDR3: CASTREQGGSNQPQHF
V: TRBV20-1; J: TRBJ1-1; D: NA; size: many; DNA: TGCAGTGCTAGAGCTCGTTTCGGGACGGGGGTGAGCACTGAAGCTTCCTTT; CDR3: CSARARFGTGVSTEASF
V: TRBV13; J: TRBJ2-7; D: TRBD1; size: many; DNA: TGTGCCAGCAGCTTCATCAAAGACAGGGGCTCCTACGAGCAGTACTTC; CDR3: CASSFIKDRGSYEQYF
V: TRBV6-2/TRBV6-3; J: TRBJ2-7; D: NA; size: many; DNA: TGTGCCAGCAGACGGCAGGGAGACTACGAGCAGTACTTC; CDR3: CASRRQGDYEQYF
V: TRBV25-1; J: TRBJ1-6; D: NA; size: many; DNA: TGTGCCAGCAGTGAATCGACGATATCCTATTCACCCCTCCACTTT; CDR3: CASSESTISYSPLHF
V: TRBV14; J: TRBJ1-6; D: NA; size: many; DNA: TGTGCCAGCAGCCCAATCACAGGGATTAGCTCCTATAATTCACCCCTCCACTTT; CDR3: CASSPITGISSYNSPLHF
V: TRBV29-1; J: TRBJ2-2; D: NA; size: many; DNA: TGCAGCGTTGCGAGGGGACAAGGCGGGGAGCTGTTTTTT; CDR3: CSVARGQGGELFF
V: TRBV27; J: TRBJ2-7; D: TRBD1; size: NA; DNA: TGTGCCAGCAGTTATACGGGACAGGGCGGCTACGAGCAGTACTTC; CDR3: CASSYTGQGGYEQYF
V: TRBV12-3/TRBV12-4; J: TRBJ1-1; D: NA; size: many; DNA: TGTGCCAGCAGCCTAGGGGGGCCCACTGAAGCTTTCTTT; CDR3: CASSLGGPTEAFF
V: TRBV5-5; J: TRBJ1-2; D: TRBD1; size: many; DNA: TGTGCCAGCAGCTTGGAGGGGACAGGCTATGGCTACACCTTC; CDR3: CASSLEGTGYGYTF
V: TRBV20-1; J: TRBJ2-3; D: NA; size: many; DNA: TGCAGTGCTAGGCCTGGTGGAAGTACGCAGTATTTT; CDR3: CSARPGGSTQYF
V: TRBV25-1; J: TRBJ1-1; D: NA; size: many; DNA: TGTGCCAGCTTAGGTTGGGGCCGTGAAGCTTTCTTT; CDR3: CASLGWGREAFF
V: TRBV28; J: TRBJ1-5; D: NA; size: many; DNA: TGTGCCAGCAGTTACGGGACGGAATATCAGCCCCAGCATTTT; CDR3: CASSYGTEYQPQHF
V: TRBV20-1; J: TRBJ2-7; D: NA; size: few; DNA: TGCAGTGCTAGAGAAGGGGACGTCGCCTACGAGCAGTACTTC; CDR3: CSAREGDVAYEQYF
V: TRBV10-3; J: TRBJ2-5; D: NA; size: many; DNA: TGTGCCATCAGTGATTTCCGGGGCCAGCAAGAGACCCAGTACTTC; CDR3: CAISDFRGQQETQYF
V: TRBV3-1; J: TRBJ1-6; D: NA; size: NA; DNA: TGTGCCAGCAGCCAAGATTCGTCGGGGGGTCGTTCACCCCTCCACTTT; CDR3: CASSQDSSGGRSPLHF
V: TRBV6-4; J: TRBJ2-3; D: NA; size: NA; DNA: TGTGCCAGCAGTGAGGAGGGCGCGACAGATACGCAGTATTTT; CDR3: CASSEEGATDTQYF
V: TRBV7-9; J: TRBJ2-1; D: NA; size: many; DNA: TGTGCCAGCAGCTTTGGCGGATCCCACAATGAGCAGTTCTTC; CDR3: CASSFGGSHNEQFF
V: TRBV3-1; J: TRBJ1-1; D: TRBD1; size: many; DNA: TGTGCCAGCGGTACAGGGGGCTTTGGTAACACTGAAGCTTTCTTT; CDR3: CASGTGGFGNTEAFF
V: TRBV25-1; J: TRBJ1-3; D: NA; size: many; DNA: TGTGCCAGCAGTGAATCGATTAGGGACCGCGAGCGGAACACCATATATTTT; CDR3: CASSESIRDRERNTIYF
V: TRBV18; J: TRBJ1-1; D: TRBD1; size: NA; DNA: TGTGCCAGCTTCCGAGACAGGGGGCAGAGGAACACTGAAGCTTTCTTT; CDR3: CASFRDRGQRNTEAFF
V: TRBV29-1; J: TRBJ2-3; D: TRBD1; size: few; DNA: TGCAGCGTTCGAGGACAGGCAGGATCCACAGATACGCAGTATTTT; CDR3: CSVRGQAGSTDTQYF
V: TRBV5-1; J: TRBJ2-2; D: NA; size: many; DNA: TGCGCCAGCAGCTTTAACTCGAACACCGGGGAGCTGTTTTTT; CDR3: CASSFNSNTGELFF
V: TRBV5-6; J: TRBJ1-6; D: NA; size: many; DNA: TGTGCCAGCAGCTTGAGGGGGGGAATACCCTCACCCCTCCACTTT; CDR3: CASSLRGGIPSPLHF
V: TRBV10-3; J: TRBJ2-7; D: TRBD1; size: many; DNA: TGTGCCATCAGTGAGCCGAGTCAGGGGGCGGTTATGTACTTC; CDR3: CAISEPSQGAVMYF
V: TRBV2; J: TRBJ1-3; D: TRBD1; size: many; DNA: TGTGCCAGCAGTCCGGACAGGGGGTCTGGAAACACCATATATTTT; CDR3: CASSPDRGSGNTIYF
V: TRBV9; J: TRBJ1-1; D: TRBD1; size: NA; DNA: TGTGCCAGCAGCGTAGTGACGGGACAGGGAGGGACTGAAGCTTTCTTT; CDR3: CASSVVTGQGGTEAFF
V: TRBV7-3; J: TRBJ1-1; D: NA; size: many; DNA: TGTGCCAGCAGCTCACTGTCGAGGGCGACTGAAGCTTTCTTT; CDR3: CASSSLSRATEAFF
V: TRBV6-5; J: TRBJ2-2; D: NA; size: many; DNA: TGTGCCAGCAGGGACCTGCCCGGGGAGCTGTTTTTT; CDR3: CASRDLPGELFF
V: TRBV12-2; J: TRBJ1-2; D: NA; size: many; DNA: TGTGCAAGTCGCTTAGTTACCGACAGCTTACCCGTTATGATGCTCAGTCGAGGCTACACCTTC; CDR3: CASRLVTDSLPVMMLSRGYTF
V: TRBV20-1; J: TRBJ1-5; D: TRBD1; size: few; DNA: TGCAGTGCTAGTTTCGGACAGGGCAGCAATCAGCCCCAGCATTTT; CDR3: CSASFGQGSNQPQHF
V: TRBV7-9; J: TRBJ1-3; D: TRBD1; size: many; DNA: TGTGCCAGCAGATCGGACAGGGCAAACACCATATATTTT; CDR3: CASRSDRANTIYF
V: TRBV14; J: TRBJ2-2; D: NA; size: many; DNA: TGTGCCAGCAGCCCGGGACATGTCGATCCTCGAACCGGGGAGCTGTTTTTT; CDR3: CASSPGHVDPRTGELFF
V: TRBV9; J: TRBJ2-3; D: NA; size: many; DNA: TGTGCCAGCAGCGTAGATGGGCGGGGTTTTGGAGATACGCAGTATTTT; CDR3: CASSVDGRGFGDTQYF
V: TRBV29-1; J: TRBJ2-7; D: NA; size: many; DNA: TGCAGCGTTGGTCTCGGGAAATACGAGCAGTACTTC; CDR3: CSVGLGKYEQYF
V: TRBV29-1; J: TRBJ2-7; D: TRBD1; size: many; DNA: TGCAGCGCCTGGGACAGGGACTACGAGCAGTACTTC; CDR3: CSAWDRDYEQYF
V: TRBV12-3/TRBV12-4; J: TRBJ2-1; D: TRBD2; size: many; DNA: TGTGCCAGCAGGGGAAGTCGGGGGGGGTACAATGAGCAGTTCTTC; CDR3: CASRGSRGGYNEQFF
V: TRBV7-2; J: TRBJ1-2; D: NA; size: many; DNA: TGTGCCAGCAGCTTAAACAGAAAGGACTATGGCTACACCTTC; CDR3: CASSLNRKDYGYTF